These 24 T cell receptor beta chains were sequenced from one sample in a study of molecular identifiers for immune sequencing clone quantification. TCRdb reprocessed the PCR reads with MiXCR, giving one entry per CDR3 protein. The sample contains about 640,000 distinct CDR3 sequences, about 20% of which appear only once. The sample consisted of naive CD8+ T cells from blood, with Jurkat cell RNA spiked in. Subset here: FACS-sorted CD8+CD4-CCR7+CD45RA+ naive T cells. The receptors here all came from a human donor in good health. Some libraries in this study had Jurkat cell RNA spiked in.

This clonotype was counted many times. The chain has TRBV20-1 and TRBJ2-3; 8 bases fit TRBD1. From germline, CDR1 is DFQATT and CDR2 SNEGSKA (reference sequence). This CDR3 has 14 amino acids. V lost 4 bases to trimming and J lost 6 bases; unmatched junction nucleotides: 9. CDR3 sequence reads: CSAIDRGLTDTQYF. The CDR3 DNA follows: TGCAGTGCTATCGACAGGGGCCTTACGGATACGCAGTATTTT.

Ten or more counts support this clonotype. This sequence joins TRBV7-9 and TRBJ2-7; unclear D gene. Germline lookup yields CDR1 SEHNR and CDR2 FQNEAQ (reference sequence). Trimming pared 1 base from V and 1 base from J, leaving 11 bases between. The CDR3 totals 15 residues. The CDR3 reads CASSLEVEQSYEQYF. The CDR3 coding sequence is TGTGCCAGCAGCTTAGAGGTGGAACAATCCTACGAGCAGTACTTC.

This clonotype was counted at least ten times. The chain employs TRBV27 and TRBJ2-2; 7 bases line up with TRBD2. CDR1 is MNHEY and CDR2 is SMNVEV in the germline V gene (reference sequence). This CDR3 is built from 17 residues. V lost 2 bases, J lost 0 bases, and 6 bases stayed unmatched. The DNA for the CDR3 is TGTGCCAGCAGTTTAAATACCCTAGCGGCGAACACCGGGGAGCTGTTTTTT. Encoded protein: CASSLNTLAANTGELFF.

This clonotype occurred many times. The CDR3, as DNA: TGTGCCATCAGTGGGACAGGGGTTATGAATGAGCAGTTCTTC. It encodes CAISGTGVMNEQFF. The rearrangement uses TRBV10-3 and TRBJ2-1, with 9 bases lining up with TRBD1. With V trimmed by 4 bases and J by 7 bases, 5 bases remained unmatched. CDR1 and CDR2 (germline): ENHRY, SYGVKD. The CDR3 extends over 14 amino acids.

Many counts were recorded for this clonotype. The gene calls are TRBV4-2 and TRBJ2-3, with a possible D match to TRBD2 (7 bases). The CDR3 is 14 amino acids. Germline-derived CDR1 and CDR2 are LGHNA and YNFKEQ. Trimming removed 0 bases from V and 14 bases from J, with 18 bases in between. CDR3 in amino acids: CASSQDLGGGEGYF. CDR3 in DNA: TGTGCCAGCAGCCAAGATCTTGGGGGCGGGGAGGGGTATTTT.

This clonotype was found many times. The V and J genes are TRBV29-1 and TRBJ2-1; D call uncertain. CDR3 size: 13 residues. Germline V lookup: CDR1 SQVTM, CDR2 ANQGSEA. Trimming removed 5 bases from V and 4 bases from J, with 12 bases in between. The CDR3 sequence is CSVSEQTYNEQFF. The CDR3 DNA is TGCAGCGTTTCTGAACAGACGTACAATGAGCAGTTCTTC.

Points on this clonotype: A read error may explain this, as a much larger clone is one base away. The genes are TRBV20-1 and TRBJ1-1; D is uncertain. This CDR3 comprises 14 residues. Germline V gives CDR1 DFQATT, CDR2 SNEGSKA (reference sequence). The CDR3: CSARDLLGSPETFF. CDR3 in DNA: TGCAGTGCTAGAGATCTCTTGGGTTCCCCTGAAACTTTCTTT.

Comment on this clonotype: Sequence at one end of the junction differs from germline and may be a read error. J is TRBJ2-2 and V is TRBV4-3, with a possible D match to TRBD2 (6 bases). Germline V lookup: CDR1 LGHNA, CDR2 YSLEER. The length of the CDR3 is 17 residues. CDR3 region: CASSQDGRGANTGELLF. Written as DNA, the CDR3 is TGCGCCAGCAGCCAAGATGGGCGGGGCGCGAACACCGGGGAGCTGCTTTTT.

In its sample, this clonotype was seen many times. The V gene is TRBV12-5, the J gene TRBJ2-5; D unresolved. There are 15 residues in the CDR3. CDR1 is LGHNT and CDR2 is FRNRAP in the germline V gene. The germline V and J ends were trimmed by 5 bases and 1 base, with 14 bases remaining between them. CDR3 DNA: TGTGCTAGTGGTCCTCCCGTCTGGGGCCAAGAGACCCAGTACTTC. This translates into CASGPPVWGQETQYF.

Ten or more counts support this clonotype. This chain uses TRBV19 with TRBJ1-1; 9 bases are a match to TRBD1. Trimming removed 10 bases from V and 4 bases from J; junction bases left unmatched: 7. CDR1 and CDR2 (germline): LNHDA, SQIVND (reference sequence). This CDR3 is 13 amino acids long. The CDR3 DNA sequence: TGTGCCACAGAGACAGGGGGTGGCACTGAAGCTTTCTTT. Translated, it gives CATETGGGTEAFF. The full variable domain, its missing parts supplied by reference TRBV19 and TRBJ1-1, is DGGITQSPKYLFRKEGQNVTLSCEQNLNHDAMYWYRQDPGQGLRLIYYSQIVNDFQKGDIAEGYSVSREKKESFPLTVTSAQKNPTAFYLCATETGGGTEAFFGQGTRLTVV.

There are many counts of this clonotype. V usage is TRBV14 and J usage is TRBJ2-6; no definite D call. CDR3 length equals 15 residues. Trimming pared 2 bases from V and 1 base from J, leaving 6 bases between. Germline V gives CDR1 SGHDN, CDR2 FVKESK. CDR3 in DNA: TGTGCCAGCAGCCAATTGACATCTGGGGCCAACGTCCTGACTTTC. It encodes CASSQLTSGANVLTF. The variable domain in full, with the rest retrieved from reference TRBV14 and TRBJ2-6, is EAGVTQFPSHSVIEKGQTVTLRCDPISGHDNLYWYRRVMGKEIKFLLHFVKESKQDESGMPNNRFLAERTGGTYSTLKVQPAELEDSGVYFCASSQLTSGANVLTFGAGSRLTVL.

With regard to this clonotype: It may be a read error: a sequence one base away is much more abundant. The chain combines TRBV28 with TRBJ2-3, with a weak D call TRBD2 (5 bases). V was pared by 4 bases and J by 1 base, with 12 bases between. CDR1 is MDHEN and CDR2 is SYDVKM in the germline V gene. The CDR3 extends over 15 amino acids. The CDR3 bases are TGTGCCAGCAGTTCCCGTCAAGCGGGCACAGATACGCAGTATTTT. Protein product: CASSSRQAGTDTQYF.

On this clonotype: The junction shows a germline mismatch at one end, possibly a read error. This chain joins TRBV7-6 and TRBJ2-2, with D unresolved. Germline CDR1 and CDR2: SGHVS and FNYEAQ. The length of the CDR3 is 14 residues. This CDR3 reads CAGSPGPYTGELFF. CDR3 sequence (DNA): TGTGCCGGCAGCCCTGGACCATACACCGGGGAGCTGTTTTTT. The full variable domain, with the rest looked up from reference TRBV7-6 and TRBJ2-2, is GAGVSQSPRYKVTKRGQDVALRCDPISGHVSLYWYRQALGQGPEFLTYFNYEAQQDKSGLPNDRFSAERPEGSISTLTIQRTEQRDSAMYRCAGSPGPYTGELFFGEGSRLTVL.

This clonotype was seen repeatedly, ten times or more. V usage is TRBV27 and J usage is TRBJ2-7; 8 bases are a match to TRBD2. From germline, CDR1 is MNHEY and CDR2 SMNVEV (reference sequence). V was pared by 4 bases and J by 3 bases, with 8 bases of the junction left unmatched. This CDR3 region has 15 residues. CDR3 loop: CASSYATSGSYEQYF. CDR3 DNA: TGTGCCAGCAGTTATGCCACTAGCGGAAGCTACGAGCAGTACTTC.

The sample holds many counts of this clonotype. This chain links TRBV7-9 with TRBJ2-6; D possibly uses TRBD1 or TRBD2 (5 bases each). Trimming shortened V by 5 bases and J by 0 bases, and 14 bases separated the two germline ends. The length of the CDR3 is 17 residues. Per the germline V gene, CDR1 is SEHNR and CDR2 is FQNEAQ (reference sequence). Here the CDR3 reads CASSNRDVSSGANVLTF. DNA of the CDR3: TGTGCCAGCAGCAACCGGGACGTCAGCTCTGGGGCCAACGTCCTGACTTTC.

This clonotype was seen at least ten times. The V call is TRBV29-1, the J call TRBJ2-7; 9 nucleotides align to TRBD2. V dropped 4 bases and J dropped 1; count of bases not matched to a gene: 8. The CDR3 spans 15 residues. Germline V gene lookup returns CDR1 SQVTM and CDR2 ANQGSEA. For the CDR3, the DNA is TGCAGCGTTGTAAGTACGACTAGCGGATCCTACGAGCAGTACTTC. Translated, it gives CSVVSTTSGSYEQYF.

With respect to this clonotype: It may be a read error: a sequence one base away is much more abundant. The V and J genes are TRBV5-1 and TRBJ1-2, with D perhaps matching TRBD1 (6 bases). The CDR3 has 15 residues. Trimming removed 3 bases at V and 6 bases at J, with 18 bases between. CDR1 and CDR2 from the germline V gene are SGHRS and YFSETQ. In nucleotides, the CDR3 is TGCGCCAGCAGCTCAAGCGAACAGGGAGCGAATGGCTACACCTTC. Protein product: CASSSSEQGANGYTF.

Regarding this clonotype: Being one base from a much bigger clone, this may be a read error. The chain combines TRBV12-3 or TRBV12-4 with TRBJ2-5, with D perhaps being TRBD1 or TRBD2 (5 bases each). This CDR3 spans 16 amino acids. The CDR3 protein is CASSLEGPGVVETRYF. In nucleotides, the CDR3 is TGTGCCAGCAGTTTAGAGGGACCCGGAGTGGTGGAGACCCGGTACTTC.

Note on this clonotype: A single base separates this from a much larger clone, so it may be a read error. The V gene is TRBV28, the J gene TRBJ2-1; 12 positions agree with TRBD2. This CDR3 is 14 amino acids long. Germline lookup yields CDR1 MDHEN and CDR2 SYDVKM. V lost 6 bases to trimming and J lost 10 bases; unmatched junction nucleotides: 7. This CDR3 reads CASRRTSGIYEQFF. Here the CDR3 DNA reads TGTGCCAGCAGAAGGACTAGCGGGATCTACGAGCAGTTCTTC.

This clonotype was seen ten or more times. The rearrangement joins TRBV19 to TRBJ1-5; TRBD1 is a possible D gene (6 bases). V gave up 2 bases and J gave up 3 bases, with 14 bases separating them. Per germline, CDR1 LNHDA and CDR2 SQIVND (reference sequence). CDR3 size: 16 residues. Here the CDR3 reads CASSIPDQGLNQPQHF. The CDR3 coding sequence is TGTGCCAGTAGTATACCCGATCAGGGGCTCAATCAGCCCCAGCATTTT.

Many counts were recorded for this clonotype. The DNA of the CDR3 is TGTGCCAGCAGCTTACTGGGGGAGTGGGGGCCCCAGCATTTT. Translating gives CASSLLGEWGPQHF. V is TRBV7-2 and J is TRBJ1-5; tentative D call: TRBD1 (5 bases). CDR3 length equals 14 residues. V was trimmed by 2 bases and J by 9 bases, leaving 14 bases between them. The germline CDR1 and CDR2 sequences are SGHTA and FQGNSA.

Ten or more counts support this clonotype. V gene TRBV28 combines with J gene TRBJ2-3, with D possibly being TRBD1 (5 bases). This CDR3 has 13 amino acids. Between the trimmed V and J ends, which lost 5 bases and 5 bases, there was a span of 11 bases. CDR1 and CDR2 (germline): MDHEN, SYDVKM. CDR3 region: CASSPRQIDTQYF. The CDR3 coding sequence is TGTGCCAGCAGTCCGCGACAGATAGATACGCAGTATTTT.

The table lists this clonotype with many counts. The gene calls are TRBV4-3 and TRBJ1-4; 8 nucleotides match TRBD1. Germline CDR1 and CDR2: LGHNA and YSLEER. The CDR3 contains 15 residues. Trimming cost V 0 bases and J 8 bases; bases outside gene matches: 5. The CDR3 DNA reads TGCGCCAGCAGCCAAGATCCCTCAGGGGGCGAAAAACTGTTTTTT. Its translation: CASSQDPSGGEKLFF.

This clonotype was picked up many times. V usage is TRBV29-1 and J usage is TRBJ1-2; 10 nucleotides match TRBD1. CDR3 length: 19 residues. The J segment lost 4 bases and the V segment lost 7 bases, leaving 24 bases of the junction unmatched. Germline V lookup: CDR1 SQVTM, CDR2 ANQGSEA. The CDR3: CSADSPQEPGTGAFYGYTF. The DNA for the CDR3 is TGCAGCGCAGACAGCCCTCAAGAACCCGGGACAGGGGCCTTCTATGGCTACACCTTC.